The rows below give T cell receptor beta chains drawn from one sample of a study of technical replicates of blood from a handful of donors. Measured with immunoSEQ multiplex PCR; TCRdb has only the in-frame clones, and not every one. The table has approximately 70,000 clones, just over 90% seen once. The sequencing input was PBMCs. The receptor source for this set is a human donor in good health. Some clones in this sample may be carry-over from other donors' samples. The CDR3 runs from the conserved cysteine through the conserved F or W. A D gene is named only where the DNA matches it firmly. Clone size is stated in some rows and not others, as once, few, many or a class when expanded.

abundance	d_gene	j_gene	v_gene	CDR3aa	CDR3nt
-	TRBD1	TRBJ1-1	TRBV5-1	CASSLVAGGPLGTEAFF	TGCGCCAGCAGCTTGGTTGCAGGGGGCCCTCTGGGGACTGAAGCTTTCTTT
-	TRBD2	TRBJ2-7	TRBV27	CASIRLGGSSEQYF	TGTGCCAGCATCAGGCTGGGCGGGAGTTCCGAGCAGTACTTC
-	-	TRBJ1-5	TRBV10-3	CAASGGLSNQPQHF	TGTGCCGCCTCCGGGGGTCTTAGCAATCAGCCCCAGCATTTT
-	TRBD1	TRBJ2-7	TRBV5-1	CASSSDRLEQYF	TGCGCCAGCAGTTCGGACAGGCTCGAGCAGTACTTC
-	-	TRBJ1-1	TRBV7-2	CASSSQVNTEAFF	TGTGCCAGCAGCTCTCAGGTGAACACTGAAGCTTTCTTT
-	-	TRBJ2-5	TRBV12-5	CASGTGVVETQYF	TGTGCTAGTGGTACGGGGGTGGTAGAGACCCAGTACTTC
-	-	TRBJ2-7	TRBV4-3	CASSQRDGYEQYF	TGCGCCAGCAGCCAGCGGGACGGCTACGAGCAGTACTTC
-	TRBD2	TRBJ2-5	TRBV2	CASSARLAETQYF	TGTGCCAGCAGTGCTCGACTAGCTGAGACCCAGTACTTC
-	TRBD2	TRBJ2-1	TRBV5-1	CASSSGRVVFF	TGCGCCAGCAGTAGCGGGAGGGTTGTATTCTTC
-	-	TRBJ1-2	TRBV7-2	CASSFGDYGYTF	TGTGCCAGCAGCTTTGGAGACTATGGCTACACCTTC
-	TRBD2	TRBJ2-7	TRBV18	CASSPLTSGGQGEQYF	TGTGCCAGCTCACCCCTGACTAGCGGGGGACAGGGGGAGCAGTACTTC
once	-	TRBJ1-1	TRBV6-1	CASSEATDNTEAFF	TGTGCCAGCAGTGAAGCGACAGATAACACTGAAGCTTTCTTT
once	TRBD2	TRBJ2-5	TRBV5-1	CASSLAASGGQKETQYF	TGCGCCAGCAGCTTGGCTGCTAGCGGGGGCCAAAAGGAGACCCAGTACTTC
-	-	TRBJ1-6	TRBV29-1	CSVGQGNSPLHF	TGCAGCGTGGGGCAGGGGAATTCACCCCTCCACTTT
-	TRBD2	TRBJ2-5	TRBV2	CASSSGRQETQYF	TGTGCCAGCAGTAGCGGGAGACAAGAGACCCAGTACTTC
-	TRBD1	TRBJ2-7	TRBV4-2	CASSHTPGGSYEQYF	TGTGCCAGCAGCCATACCCCAGGGGGCTCCTACGAGCAGTACTTC
once	-	TRBJ2-7	TRBV29-1	CSVPRQGDTYEQYF	TGCAGCGTTCCCAGGCAGGGCGACACCTACGAGCAGTACTTC
-	TRBD1	TRBJ1-1	TRBV15	CATSSDRGPDTEAFF	TGTGCCACCAGCAGTGACAGGGGGCCGGACACTGAAGCTTTCTTT
-	-	TRBJ1-1	TRBV6-5	CASSYVAVNTEAFF	TGTGCCAGCAGTTACGTGGCGGTGAACACTGAAGCTTTCTTT
-	TRBD1	TRBJ1-1	TRBV6-5	CASRLQGEAFF	TGTGCCAGCAGATTACAGGGGGAAGCTTTCTTT
-	-	TRBJ2-5	TRBV2	CASLDYPQETQYF	TGTGCCAGCCTAGACTACCCACAAGAGACCCAGTACTTC
-	-	TRBJ2-1	TRBV7-3	CASSTNRENEQFF	TGTGCCAGCAGCACAAACAGGGAGAATGAGCAGTTCTTC
-	TRBD2	TRBJ2-7	TRBV2	CASSQGLAGGEQYF	TGTGCCAGCAGTCAAGGACTAGCGGGAGGCGAGCAGTACTTC
-	-	TRBJ1-2	TRBV7-8	CASSLQTVNFFGYTF	TGTGCCAGCAGCTTACAGACAGTTAACTTTTTCGGCTACACCTTC
-	TRBD1	TRBJ2-7	TRBV10-2	CASSPGQGAGEQYF	TGCGCCAGCAGCCCGGGACAGGGGGCTGGTGAGCAGTACTTC
few	TRBD1	TRBJ1-6	TRBV16	CASSPLGQGESPLHF	TGTGCCAGCAGCCCGCTAGGACAGGGAGAATCACCCCTCCACTTT
-	TRBD2	TRBJ2-5	TRBV27	CASSTSSGDCEETQYF	TGTGCCAGCAGCACCTCTAGCGGAGATTGTGAAGAGACCCAGTACTTC
-	-	TRBJ2-1	TRBV20-1	CSARDASGQFF	TGCAGTGCTAGAGATGCGAGCGGGCAGTTCTTC
-	-	TRBJ2-3	TRBV7-6	CASSSVTGSPTDTQYF	TGTGCCAGCAGCTCTGTTACGGGATCCCCCACAGATACGCAGTATTTT
-	TRBD2	TRBJ2-7	TRBV6-5	CASSSSRLAEQYF	TGTGCCAGCAGTTCCTCTCGACTAGCGGAGCAGTACTTC
-	-	TRBJ1-2	TRBV10-3	CAISESRQGGYTF	TGTGCCATCAGTGAGTCGAGGCAGGGTGGCTACACCTTC
-	-	TRBJ1-3	TRBV7-9	CASSLGDTTLTGNTIYF	TGTGCCAGCAGCTTAGGGGACACTACCCTTACTGGAAACACCATATATTTT